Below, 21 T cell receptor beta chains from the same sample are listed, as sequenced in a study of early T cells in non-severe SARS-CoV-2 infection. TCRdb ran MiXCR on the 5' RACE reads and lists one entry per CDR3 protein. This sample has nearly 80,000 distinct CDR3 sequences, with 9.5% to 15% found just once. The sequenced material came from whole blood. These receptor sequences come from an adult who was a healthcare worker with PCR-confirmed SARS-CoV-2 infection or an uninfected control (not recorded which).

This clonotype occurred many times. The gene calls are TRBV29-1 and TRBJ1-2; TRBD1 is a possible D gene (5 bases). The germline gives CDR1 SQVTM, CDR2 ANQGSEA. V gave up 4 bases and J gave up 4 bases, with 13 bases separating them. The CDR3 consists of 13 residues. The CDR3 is CSVAGTAFYGYTF. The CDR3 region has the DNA TGCAGCGTTGCCGGGACCGCTTTCTATGGCTACACCTTC.

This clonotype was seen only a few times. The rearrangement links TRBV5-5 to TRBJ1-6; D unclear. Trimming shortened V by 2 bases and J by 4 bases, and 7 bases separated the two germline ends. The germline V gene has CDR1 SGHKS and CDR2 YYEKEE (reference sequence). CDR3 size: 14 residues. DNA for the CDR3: TGTGCCAGCAGCTTCGGACTGTATAATTCACCCCTCCACTTT. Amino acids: CASSFGLYNSPLHF.

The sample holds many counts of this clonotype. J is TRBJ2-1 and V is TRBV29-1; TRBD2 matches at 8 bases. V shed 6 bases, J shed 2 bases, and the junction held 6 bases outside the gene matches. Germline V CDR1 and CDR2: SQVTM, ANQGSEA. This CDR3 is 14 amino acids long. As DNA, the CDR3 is TGCAGCGTCGGCGGGGGGCTTACCTACAATGAGCAGTTCTTC. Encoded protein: CSVGGGLTYNEQFF.

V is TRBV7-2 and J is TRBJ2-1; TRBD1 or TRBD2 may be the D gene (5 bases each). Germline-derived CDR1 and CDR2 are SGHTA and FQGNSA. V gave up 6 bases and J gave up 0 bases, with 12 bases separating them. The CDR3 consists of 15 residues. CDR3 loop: CASSSGTASYNEQFF. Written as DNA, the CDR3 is TGTGCCAGCAGTTCCGGGACGGCCTCCTACAATGAGCAGTTCTTC.

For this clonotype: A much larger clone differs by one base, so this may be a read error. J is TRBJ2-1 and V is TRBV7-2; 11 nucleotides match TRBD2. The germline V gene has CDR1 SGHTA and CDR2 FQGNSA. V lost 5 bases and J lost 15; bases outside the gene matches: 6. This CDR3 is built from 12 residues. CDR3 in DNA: TGTGCCAGCAGCCAAACTAGCGGGAGAGGGTTCTTC. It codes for CASSQTSGRGFF.

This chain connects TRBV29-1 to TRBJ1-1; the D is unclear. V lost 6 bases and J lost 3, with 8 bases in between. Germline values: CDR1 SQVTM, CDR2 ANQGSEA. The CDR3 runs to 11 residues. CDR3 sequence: CSVGRDTEAFF. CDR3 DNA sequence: TGCAGCGTCGGGAGGGACACTGAAGCTTTCTTT.

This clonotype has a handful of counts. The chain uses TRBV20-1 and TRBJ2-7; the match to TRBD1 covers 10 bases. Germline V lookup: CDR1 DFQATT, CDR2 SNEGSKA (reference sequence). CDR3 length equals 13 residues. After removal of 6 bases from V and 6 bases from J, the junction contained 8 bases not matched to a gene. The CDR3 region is CSARAGTGVEQYF. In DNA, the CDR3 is TGCAGTGCCCGTGCCGGGACAGGGGTCGAGCAGTACTTC.

CDR3: CASRSPGTGLGEQYF. CDR3 bases: TGTGCCAGCCGCTCGCCCGGGACAGGGCTCGGCGAGCAGTACTTC. This rearrangement joins TRBV27 to TRBJ2-7; 9 positions agree with TRBD1. V shed 8 bases, J shed 6 bases, and the junction held 14 bases outside the gene matches. CDR1 is MNHEY, CDR2 SMNVEV, per germline (reference sequence). The CDR3 runs to 15 residues.

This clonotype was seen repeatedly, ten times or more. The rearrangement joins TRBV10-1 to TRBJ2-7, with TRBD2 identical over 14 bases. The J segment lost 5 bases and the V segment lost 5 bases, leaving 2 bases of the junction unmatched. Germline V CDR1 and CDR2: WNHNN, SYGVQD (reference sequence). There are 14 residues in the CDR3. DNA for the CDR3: TGCGCCAGCAGTCCGGGACTAGCGGGAGACGAGCAGTACTTC. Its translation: CASSPGLAGDEQYF.

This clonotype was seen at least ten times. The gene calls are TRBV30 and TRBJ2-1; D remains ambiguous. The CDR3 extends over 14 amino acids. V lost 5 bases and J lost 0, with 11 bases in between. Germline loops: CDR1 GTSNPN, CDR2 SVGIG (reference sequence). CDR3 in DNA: TGTGCCTGGGGCTTATTGAGCTCCTACAATGAGCAGTTCTTC. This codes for CAWGLLSSYNEQFF. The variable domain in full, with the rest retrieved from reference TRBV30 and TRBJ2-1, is SQTIHQWPATLVQPVGSPLSLECTVEGTSNPNLYWYRQAAGRGLQLLFYSVGIGQISSEVPQNLSASRPQDRQFILSSKKLLLSDSGFYLCAWGLLSSYNEQFFGPGTRLTVL.

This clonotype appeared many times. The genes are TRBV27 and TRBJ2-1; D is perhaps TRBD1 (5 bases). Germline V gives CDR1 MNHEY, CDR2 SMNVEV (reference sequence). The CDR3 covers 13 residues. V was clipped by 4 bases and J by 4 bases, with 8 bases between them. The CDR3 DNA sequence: TGTGCCAGCAGTTCGACAGCTTACAATGAGCAGTTCTTC. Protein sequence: CASSSTAYNEQFF.

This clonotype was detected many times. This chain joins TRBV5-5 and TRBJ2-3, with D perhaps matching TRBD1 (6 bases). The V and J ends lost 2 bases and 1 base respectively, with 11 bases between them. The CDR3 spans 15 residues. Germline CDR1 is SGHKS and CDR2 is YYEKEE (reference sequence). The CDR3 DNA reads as TGTGCCAGCAGCTTTTACAGGGCAGGCACAGATACGCAGTATTTT. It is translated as CASSFYRAGTDTQYF.

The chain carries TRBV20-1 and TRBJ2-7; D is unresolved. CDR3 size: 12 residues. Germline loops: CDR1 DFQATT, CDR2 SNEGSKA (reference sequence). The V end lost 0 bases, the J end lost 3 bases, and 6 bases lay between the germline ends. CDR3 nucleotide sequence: TGCAGTGCTAGAGATATGAGCTACGAGCAGTACTTC. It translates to CSARDMSYEQYF.

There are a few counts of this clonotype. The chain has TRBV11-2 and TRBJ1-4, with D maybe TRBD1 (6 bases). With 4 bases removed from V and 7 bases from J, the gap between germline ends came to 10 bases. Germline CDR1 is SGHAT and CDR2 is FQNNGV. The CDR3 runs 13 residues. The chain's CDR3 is CASSSQQGEKLFF. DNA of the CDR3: TGTGCCAGCAGCTCTCAACAGGGTGAAAAACTGTTTTTT.

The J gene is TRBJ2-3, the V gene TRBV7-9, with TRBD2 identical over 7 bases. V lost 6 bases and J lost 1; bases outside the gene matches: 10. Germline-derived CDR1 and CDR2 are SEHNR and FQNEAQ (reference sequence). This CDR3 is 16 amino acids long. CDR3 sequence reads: CASSYSGTIRTDTQYF. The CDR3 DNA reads TGTGCCAGCAGTTATTCAGGGACTATCCGCACAGATACGCAGTATTTT.

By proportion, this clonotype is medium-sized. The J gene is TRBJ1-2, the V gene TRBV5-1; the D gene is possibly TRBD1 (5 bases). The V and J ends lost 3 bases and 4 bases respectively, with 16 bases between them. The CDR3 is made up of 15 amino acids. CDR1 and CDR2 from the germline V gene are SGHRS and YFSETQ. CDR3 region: CASSWGSYAGYGYTF. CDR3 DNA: TGCGCCAGCAGCTGGGGGTCCTACGCGGGCTATGGCTACACCTTC.

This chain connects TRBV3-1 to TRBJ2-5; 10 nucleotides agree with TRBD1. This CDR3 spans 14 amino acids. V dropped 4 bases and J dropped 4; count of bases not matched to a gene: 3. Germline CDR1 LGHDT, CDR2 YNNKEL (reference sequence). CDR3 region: CASSRRTGGETQYF. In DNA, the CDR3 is TGTGCCAGCAGCCGGAGGACAGGGGGAGAGACCCAGTACTTC.

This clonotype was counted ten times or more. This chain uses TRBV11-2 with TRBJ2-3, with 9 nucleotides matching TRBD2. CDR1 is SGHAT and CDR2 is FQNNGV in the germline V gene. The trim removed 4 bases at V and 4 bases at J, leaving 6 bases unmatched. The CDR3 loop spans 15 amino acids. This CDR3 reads CASSSLAGGADTQYF. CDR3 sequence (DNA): TGTGCCAGCAGCTCCCTGGCGGGGGGGGCAGATACGCAGTATTTT. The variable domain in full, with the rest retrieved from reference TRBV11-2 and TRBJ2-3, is EAGVAQSPRYKIIEKRQSVAFWCNPISGHATLYWYQQILGQGPKLLIQFQNNGVVDDSQLPKDRFSAERLKGVDSTLKIQPAKLEDSAVYLCASSSLAGGADTQYFGPGTRLTVL.

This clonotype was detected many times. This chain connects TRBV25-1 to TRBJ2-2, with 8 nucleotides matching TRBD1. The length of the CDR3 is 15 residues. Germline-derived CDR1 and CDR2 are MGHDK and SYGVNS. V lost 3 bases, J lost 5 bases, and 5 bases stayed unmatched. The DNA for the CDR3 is TGTGCCAGCAGTGAGGGGACAGGTGAAACCGGGGAGCTGTTTTTT. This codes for CASSEGTGETGELFF.

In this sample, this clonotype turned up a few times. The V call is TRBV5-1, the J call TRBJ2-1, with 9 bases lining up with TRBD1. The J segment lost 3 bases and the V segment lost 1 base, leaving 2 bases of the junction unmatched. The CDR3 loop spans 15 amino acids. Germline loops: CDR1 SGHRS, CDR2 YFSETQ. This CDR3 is CASSLRQGGYNEQFF. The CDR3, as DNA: TGCGCCAGCAGCTTGCGACAGGGGGGCTACAATGAGCAGTTCTTC. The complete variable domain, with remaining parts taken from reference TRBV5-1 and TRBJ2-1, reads KAGVTQTPRYLIKTRGQQVTLSCSPISGHRSVSWYQQTPGQGLQFLFEYFSETQRNKGNFPGRFSGRQFSNSRSEMNVSTLELGDSALYLCASSLRQGGYNEQFFGPGTRLTVL.

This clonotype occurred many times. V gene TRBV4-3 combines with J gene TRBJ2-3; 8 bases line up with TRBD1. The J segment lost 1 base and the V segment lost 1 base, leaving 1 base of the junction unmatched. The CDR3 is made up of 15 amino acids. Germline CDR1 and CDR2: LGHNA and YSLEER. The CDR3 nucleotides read TGCGCCAGCAGCCAAGCAGGGGGCGGCACAGATACGCAGTATTTT. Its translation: CASSQAGGGTDTQYF.